This T cell receptor (beta chain) derives from a study of radiotherapy plus CTLA-4 blockade in lung cancer. Clones were read by immunoSEQ multiplex PCR, and TCRdb kept only the in-frame ones, dropping some. The sample lists about 49,000 clones; 70% to 90% were seen once. V dropped 1 base and J dropped 3 bases, with 7 bases sitting between them. The germline gives CDR1 GTSNPN, CDR2 SVGIG (reference sequence). The CDR3 spans 12 residues. Study-wide points: Alongside interferon-beta, early blood T cell clone dynamics were reportedly the best predictor of response.

On this clone itself: Its specificity is unknown.

J is TRBJ2-7 and V is TRBV30; D not certain. This clonotype was obtained from a human donor with non-small cell lung cancer whose response to radiotherapy plus ipilimumab could not be evaluated. The sample in question was peripheral blood, obtained from a patient treated with radiotherapy plus ipilimumab. Written as DNA, the CDR3 is TGTGCCTGGAGTGGGGCCGGCTACGAGCAGTACTTC. Translated, it gives CAWSGAGYEQYF.